These 25 T cell receptor beta chains were sequenced from one sample in a study of beta chain features in type 1 diabetes. Sequencing targeted expressed TCRB transcripts, as all isolated RNA had been reverse transcribed. Produced via immunoSEQ multiplex PCR; TCRdb's table is partial and in-frame only. The sample lists hundreds of thousands of clones, approximately 15% occurring once. What was sequenced was central memory CD4+ T cells from blood. The receptors originated from a man aged 30 to 45 in good health.

The table lists this clone with a few counts. This may come from a read error, since a much larger clone is one base off. The chain uses TRBV7-2 and TRBJ1-1; possibly TRBD1 for D (6 bases). The germline V gene encodes CDR1 SGHTA and CDR2 FQGNSA. The CDR3 spans 13 residues. The CDR3, as DNA: TGCGCCAGCAGCCAAGGACAGTACACTGAAGCTTTCTTT. It encodes CASSQGQYTEAFF.

V gene TRBV6-1 combines with J gene TRBJ1-4; 7 bases are shared with TRBD1. The V and J ends lost 2 bases and 8 bases, in that order; junction bases with no gene match: 8. This CDR3 comprises 15 residues. The germline V gene has CDR1 MNHNS and CDR2 SASEGT. The DNA of the CDR3 is TGTGCCAGCAGTGAACAGGGCGCAGGGGGAGAAAAACTGTTTTTT. Translating it yields CASSEQGAGGEKLFF.

The table lists this clone with a few counts. The chain recombines TRBV5-4 with TRBJ2-1, with 12 bases matching TRBD2. V gave up 3 bases and J gave up 10 bases; unmatched junction bases: 14. CDR1 is SGHNT and CDR2 is YYREEE in the germline V gene (reference sequence). The CDR3 is 17 amino acids. CDR3 in DNA: TGTGCCAGCAGCTCGGGGAGTAGGACTAGCGGGATCGGGGAGCAGTTCTTC. The encoded protein is CASSSGSRTSGIGEQFF.

About this clone itself: The same CDR3 is also encoded by other DNA sequences in this sample. The chain links TRBV19 to TRBJ2-1; no reliable D call. Deletions cut 1 base from V and 0 bases from J, with 4 bases between. CDR1 and CDR2 from the germline V gene are LNHDA and SQIVND (reference sequence). The CDR3 runs to 14 residues. As DNA, the CDR3 is TGTGCCAGTAGTATAGCGAGCTCCTACAATGAGCAGTTCTTC. Amino acids: CASSIASSYNEQFF.

There are a few counts of this clone. A junction boundary mismatches the germline segment, possibly from a read error. V and J are TRBV25-1 and TRBJ1-1; D remains ambiguous. CDR1 and CDR2 from the germline V gene are MGHDK and SYGVNS. This CDR3 is 11 amino acids long. CDR3 in DNA: TGTGCCAGCAGTCCAAGCCGGCGGGTTTTTTTT. It translates to CASSPSRRVFF. Full variable domain (remainder filled in from reference TRBV25-1 and TRBJ1-1): EADIYQTPRYLVIGTGKKITLECSQTMGHDKMYWYQQDPGMELHLIHYSYGVNSTEKGDLSSESTVSRIRTEHFPLTLESARPSHTSQYLCASSPSRRVFFGQGTRLTVV.

A few counts support this clone. The chain has TRBV7-2 and TRBJ2-5; maybe TRBD2 (6 bases). The germline gives CDR1 SGHTA, CDR2 FQGNSA. The CDR3 covers 13 residues. V was shortened by 5 bases and J by 5 bases, with 12 bases between the two germline ends. CDR3 residues: CASSPAGLETQYF. The CDR3 DNA sequence: TGTGCCAGCAGCCCGGCGGGGTTGGAGACCCAGTACTTC.

The V gene is TRBV4-1, the J gene TRBJ2-7; 8 bases are a match to TRBD2. CDR1 is MGHRA, CDR2 YSYEKL, per germline. CDR3 length equals 19 residues. V lost 1 base, J lost 0 bases, and 14 bases stayed unmatched. The CDR3: CASSQVHDASGLSSYEQYV. In nucleotides, the CDR3 is TGCGCCAGCAGCCAAGTTCATGATGCTAGCGGGCTTAGCTCCTACGAGCAGTACGTC.

This clone was seen repeatedly, ten times or more. Other DNA sequences in the same sample also yield this CDR3. The chain couples TRBV6-5 to TRBJ1-4, with D uncertain. Germline V lookup: CDR1 MNHEY, CDR2 SVGAGI. Trimming removed 2 bases from V and 4 bases from J, with 5 bases in between. There are 13 residues in the CDR3. The CDR3, as DNA: TGTGCCAGCAGTTACCGGCGTAATGAAAAACTGTTTTTT. Its protein product is CASSYRRNEKLFF.

Only a few counts were recorded for this clone. The chain recombines TRBV7-2 with TRBJ2-1; 8 bases are a match to TRBD2. Per the germline V gene, CDR1 is SGHTA and CDR2 is FQGNSA. Trimming at V came to 5 bases and at J to 9 bases, leaving 6 bases not matched to a gene. This CDR3 has 13 amino acids. The CDR3 sequence: CASSERAGVEQFF. CDR3 DNA sequence: TGTGCCAGCAGCGAAAGAGCGGGAGTTGAGCAGTTCTTC. Based on the CDR3 plus reference TRBV7-2 and TRBJ2-1, the full variable domain is GAGVSQSPSNKVTEKGKDVELRCDPISGHTALYWYRQSLGQGLEFLIYFQGNSAPDKSGLPSDRFSAERTGGSVSTLTIQRTQQEDSAVYLCASSERAGVEQFFGPGTRLTVL.

In the case of this clone: One base away lies a much larger clone, so this may be a sequencing read error. The J gene is TRBJ1-5, the V gene TRBV7-2, with TRBD1 identical over 9 bases. Per the germline V gene, CDR1 is SGHTA and CDR2 is FQGNSA. After removal of 5 bases from V and 2 bases from J, the junction contained 1 base not matched to a gene. CDR3 length: 14 residues. The CDR3 sequence is CASSRDRGNQPQHF. The CDR3 bases are TGTGCCAGCAGCCGGGACAGGGGCAATCAGCCCCAGCATTTT.

This clone appeared many times. The CDR3 here is CASSLGGGGTQYF. The CDR3 nucleotides are TGTGCCAGCAGTTTAGGAGGGGGCGGTACGCAGTATTTT. V usage is TRBV28 and J usage is TRBJ2-3, with a weak D call TRBD1 (7 bases). CDR1 and CDR2 (germline): MDHEN, SYDVKM. The CDR3 sequence is 13 residues long. Trimming shortened V by 2 bases and J by 8 bases, and 11 bases separated the two germline ends.

CDR3 in DNA: TGTGCCAGCTCACCTAAGACAGGGCCAAACTATGGCTACACCTTC. This codes for CASSPKTGPNYGYTF. The chain is built from TRBV18 and TRBJ1-2; 7 nucleotides match TRBD1. This CDR3 is built from 15 residues. Losses at the gene ends were 3 bases for V and 2 bases for J; bases not matched to a gene: 6. Germline V gene lookup returns CDR1 KGHSH and CDR2 LQKENI.

This clone has a handful of counts. The same CDR3 arises from other DNA sequences in this sample as well. The chain recombines TRBV7-8 with TRBJ1-2, with no clear D. CDR3 size: 13 residues. The V and J ends lost 3 bases and 0 bases respectively, with 5 bases between them. Germline V gives CDR1 SGHVS, CDR2 FQNEAQ. The CDR3 sequence: CASSFETNYGYTF. The CDR3 nucleotides are TGTGCCAGCAGCTTCGAGACTAACTATGGCTACACCTTC.

This clone was counted a few times. The chain combines TRBV5-1 with TRBJ2-5; D call uncertain. The CDR3 is made up of 15 amino acids. The ends were cut back, 4 bases at V and 0 bases at J, with 13 bases in the middle. Germline CDR1 and CDR2: SGHRS and YFSETQ. The CDR3 region is CASSNLLGDQETQYF. The CDR3 DNA reads TGCGCCAGCAGCAACCTGCTTGGGGACCAAGAGACCCAGTACTTC.

This chain joins TRBV27 and TRBJ2-7; TRBD1 aligns across 10 bases. This CDR3 region has 17 residues. V lost 11 bases, J lost 5 bases, and 21 bases stayed unmatched. In germline, CDR1 is MNHEY, CDR2 SMNVEV (reference sequence). The CDR3, as DNA: TGTGCCTCCGCGGGCTTAATTGGACAGGGGGGTAAGAACGAGCAGTACTTC. It codes for CASAGLIGQGGKNEQYF.

The chain is built from TRBV25-1 and TRBJ2-3; D call uncertain. V lost 7 bases and J lost 0, with 11 bases in between. The CDR3 has 14 amino acids. The V gene's germline CDR1 is MGHDK and CDR2 SYGVNS. DNA of the CDR3: TGTGCCAGCAATGGGTTCAGGAGCACAGATACGCAGTATTTT. Translated, it gives CASNGFRSTDTQYF.

The chain is built from TRBV5-1 and TRBJ1-2; TRBD1 matches 7 bases. Germline V gene data show CDR1 as SGHRS and CDR2 as YFSETQ. V lost 5 bases and J lost 4; bases outside the gene matches: 11. The CDR3 spans 15 residues. CDR3 amino acids: CASSPSRGAGYGYTF. CDR3 DNA: TGCGCCAGCAGTCCGTCCAGGGGGGCGGGCTATGGCTACACCTTC.

The table lists this clone with a few counts. This rearrangement joins TRBV6-1 to TRBJ1-1, with D possibly TRBD1 on 6 matching bases. V lost 6 bases and J 5 bases, leaving 16 bases between the germline ends. There are 14 residues in the CDR3. Germline V lookup: CDR1 MNHNS, CDR2 SASEGT. The CDR3 DNA reads TGTGCCAGCAGAAGACGGAGGGGGGAAACTGAAGCTTTCTTT. Residues: CASRRRRGETEAFF.

The J gene is TRBJ2-3, the V gene TRBV5-1; tentative D call: TRBD2 (5 bases). The CDR3 spans 14 residues. CDR1 and CDR2 (germline): SGHRS, YFSETQ. The V gene lost 4 bases and the J gene lost 3 bases, with 12 bases spanning the gap. The CDR3 loop is CASSRLRVTDTQYF. The CDR3 DNA reads as TGCGCCAGCAGCCGCCTGAGGGTGACAGATACGCAGTATTTT.

Comments on this clone: Other DNA variants within this sample encode the same CDR3. This chain connects TRBV2 to TRBJ2-7; TRBD1 is a possible D gene (6 bases). Deletions cut 6 bases from V and 5 bases from J, with 11 bases between. CDR1 and CDR2 from the germline V gene are SNHLY and FYNNEI. This CDR3 contains 12 residues. The CDR3 protein is CASSLDSHEQYV. The CDR3 nucleotides are TGTGCCAGCAGCTTGGACAGCCACGAGCAGTACGTC.

This clone came up a few times. The rearrangement links TRBV6-6 to TRBJ1-5; D perhaps matches TRBD1 (6 bases). Germline loops: CDR1 MNHNY, CDR2 SVGAGI (reference sequence). The CDR3 extends over 14 amino acids. Trimming removed 6 bases at V and 3 bases at J, with 12 bases between. CDR3 in DNA: TGTGCCAGCAGACCGGGACATCCCAATCAGCCCCAGCATTTT. It yields the protein CASRPGHPNQPQHF.

The chain is built from TRBV5-6 and TRBJ2-3; 10 nucleotides line up with TRBD2. The CDR3 has 17 residues. Germline CDR1 is SGHDT and CDR2 is YYEEEE. V lost 5 bases and J lost 8; bases outside the gene matches: 17. For the CDR3, the DNA is TGTGCCAGCAGGCAAGCGGGAGGGCCAAGGGTCCAGGGTACGCAGTATTTT. Translating gives CASRQAGGPRVQGTQYF.

This clone was seen more than once but under ten times. As DNA, the CDR3 is TGTGCCAGCAGTTACGGCTGGGAGACCCAGTACTTC. This translates into CASSYGWETQYF. V and J are TRBV6-6 and TRBJ2-5; D is unclear. The CDR3 contains 12 residues. V lost 2 bases to trimming and J lost 5 bases, with 6 bases between them. The germline gives CDR1 MNHNY, CDR2 SVGAGI (reference sequence).

CDR3 nucleotides: TGTGCCAGCAGTCCCAAACGACCTGGAAACACCATATATTTT. This encodes CASSPKRPGNTIYF. The rearrangement links TRBV27 to TRBJ1-3, with D unresolved. V lost 5 bases and J 2 bases, leaving 10 bases between the germline ends. The CDR3 runs to 14 residues. The germline V gene encodes CDR1 MNHEY and CDR2 SMNVEV (reference sequence).

The sample holds many counts of this clone. This sequence joins TRBV12-5 and TRBJ1-2, with D unclear. Trimming stripped 5 bases from V and 6 bases from J, with 7 bases between. The CDR3 spans 11 residues. Germline lookup yields CDR1 LGHNT and CDR2 FRNRAP. CDR3 sequence (DNA): TGTGCTAGTGGTGATGTCAATGGCTACACCTTC. Protein: CASGDVNGYTF.